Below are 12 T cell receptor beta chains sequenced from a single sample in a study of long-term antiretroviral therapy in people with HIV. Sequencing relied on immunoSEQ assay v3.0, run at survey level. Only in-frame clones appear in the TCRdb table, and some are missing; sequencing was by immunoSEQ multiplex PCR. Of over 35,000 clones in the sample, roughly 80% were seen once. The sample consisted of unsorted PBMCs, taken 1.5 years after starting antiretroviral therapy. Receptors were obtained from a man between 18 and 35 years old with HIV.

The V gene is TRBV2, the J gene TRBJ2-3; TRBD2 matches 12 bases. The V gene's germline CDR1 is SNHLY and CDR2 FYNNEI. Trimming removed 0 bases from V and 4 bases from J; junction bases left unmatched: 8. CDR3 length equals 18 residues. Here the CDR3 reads CASSEAPGLAGLADTQYF. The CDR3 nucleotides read TGTGCCAGCAGTGAAGCCCCAGGACTAGCGGGATTGGCAGATACGCAGTATTTT.

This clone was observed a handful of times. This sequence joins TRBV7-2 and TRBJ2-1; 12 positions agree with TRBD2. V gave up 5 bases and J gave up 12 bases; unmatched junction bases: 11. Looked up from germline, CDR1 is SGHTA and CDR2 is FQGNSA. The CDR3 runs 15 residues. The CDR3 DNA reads TGTGCCAGCAGCCCGAGGACTAGCGGGATATCCGGGCAGTTCTTC. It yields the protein CASSPRTSGISGQFF.

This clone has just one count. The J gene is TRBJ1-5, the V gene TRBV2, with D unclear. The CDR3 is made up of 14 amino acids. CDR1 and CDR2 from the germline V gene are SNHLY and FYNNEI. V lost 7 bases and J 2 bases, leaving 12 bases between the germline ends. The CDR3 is CASTWEEGNQPQHF. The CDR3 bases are TGTGCCAGCACCTGGGAGGAGGGCAATCAGCCCCAGCATTTT.

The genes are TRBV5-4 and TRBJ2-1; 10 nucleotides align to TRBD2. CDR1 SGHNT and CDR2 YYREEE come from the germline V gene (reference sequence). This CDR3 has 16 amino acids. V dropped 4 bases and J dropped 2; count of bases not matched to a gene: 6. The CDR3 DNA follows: TGTGCCAGCAGCAGCGGGGGGGTAGCGGCCTACAATGAGCAGTTCTTC. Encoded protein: CASSSGGVAAYNEQFF.

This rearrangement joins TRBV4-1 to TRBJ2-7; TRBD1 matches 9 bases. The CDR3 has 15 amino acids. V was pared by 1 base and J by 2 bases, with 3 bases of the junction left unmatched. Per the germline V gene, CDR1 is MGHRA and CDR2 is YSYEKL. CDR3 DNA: TGCGCCAGCAGCCAAGGGACAGGGGTCACCTACGAGCAGTACTTC. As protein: CASSQGTGVTYEQYF.

The CDR3 bases are TGTGCCAGCACCCCAATGGGGGGGACCCCCCAGTATTTT. Amino acid sequence: CASTPMGGTPQYF. The chain links TRBV5-4 to TRBJ2-3; 7 positions agree with TRBD2. CDR3 length: 13 amino acids. Per germline, CDR1 SGHNT and CDR2 YYREEE (reference sequence). The junction had 13 bases not matched to a gene; V was cut back by 6 bases and J by 12 bases. Full variable domain (remainder filled in from reference TRBV5-4 and TRBJ2-3): ETGVTQSPTHLIKTRGQQVTLRCSSQSGHNTVSWYQQALGQGPQFIFQYYREEENGRGNFPPRFSGLQFPNYSSELNVNALELDDSALYLCASTPMGGTPQYFGPGTRLTVL.

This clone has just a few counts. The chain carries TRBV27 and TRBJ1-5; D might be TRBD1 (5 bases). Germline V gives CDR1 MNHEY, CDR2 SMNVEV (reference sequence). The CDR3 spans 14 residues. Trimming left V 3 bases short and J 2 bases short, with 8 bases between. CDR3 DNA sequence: TGTGCCAGCAGTTTCACGGGGGGCAATCAGCCCCAGCATTTT. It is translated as CASSFTGGNQPQHF.

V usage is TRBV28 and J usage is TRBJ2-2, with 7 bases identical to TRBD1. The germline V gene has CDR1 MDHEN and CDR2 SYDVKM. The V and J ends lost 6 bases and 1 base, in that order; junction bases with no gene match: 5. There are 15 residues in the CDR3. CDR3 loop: CASSSGTENTGELFF. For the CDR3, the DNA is TGTGCCAGCAGCTCCGGGACAGAGAACACCGGGGAGCTGTTTTTT.

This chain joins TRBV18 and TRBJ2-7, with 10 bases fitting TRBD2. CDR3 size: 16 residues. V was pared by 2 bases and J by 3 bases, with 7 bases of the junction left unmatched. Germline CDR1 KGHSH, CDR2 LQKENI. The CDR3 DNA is TGTGCCAGCTCACCATCGGCCGGGACTAGCGTCTACGAGCAGTACTTC. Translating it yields CASSPSAGTSVYEQYF.

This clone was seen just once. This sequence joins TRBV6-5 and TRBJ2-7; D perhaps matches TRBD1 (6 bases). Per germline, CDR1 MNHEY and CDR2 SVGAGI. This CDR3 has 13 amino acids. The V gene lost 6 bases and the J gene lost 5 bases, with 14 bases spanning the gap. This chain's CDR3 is CASRRQVVNEQYF. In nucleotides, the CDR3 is TGTGCCAGCAGGAGACAGGTTGTCAACGAGCAGTACTTC.

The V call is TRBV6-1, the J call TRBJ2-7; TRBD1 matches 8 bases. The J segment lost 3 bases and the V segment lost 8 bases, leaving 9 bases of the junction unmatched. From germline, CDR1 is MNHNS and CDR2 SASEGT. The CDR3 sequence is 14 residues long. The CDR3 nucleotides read TGTGCCAGCGTGGTCGCCAGGGGGCTCTACGAGCAGTACTTC. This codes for CASVVARGLYEQYF.

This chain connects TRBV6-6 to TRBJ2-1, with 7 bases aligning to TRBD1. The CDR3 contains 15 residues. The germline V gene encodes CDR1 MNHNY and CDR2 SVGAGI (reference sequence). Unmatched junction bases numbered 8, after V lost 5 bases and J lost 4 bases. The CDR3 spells CASSRTTGPYNEQFF. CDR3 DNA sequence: TGTGCCAGCAGTCGAACGACAGGGCCGTACAATGAGCAGTTCTTC.